This T cell receptor beta chain was documented in a study of breast tumors, draining lymph nodes, adjacent tissues. The study's findings and limits: Compared with lymph nodes, tumors were less diverse; compared with nontumor tissue, more. The data were judged consistent with most tumor T cells coming from lymph node and expanding in tumor. Luminal-like breast cancer showed significantly greater tumor-nontumor repertoire similarity than basal-like breast cancer did. That most tumor T cells come from lymph nodes remained unproven.

Axillary draining lymph nodes of breast cancer patients supplied the node samples. This clonotype was counted many times. Its target is unknown. The CDR3 sequence is 13 residues long. The V segment lost 5 bases and the J segment 6 bases; nucleotides outside the gene matches: 7. The germline V gene has CDR1 DFQATT and CDR2 SNEGSKA (reference sequence). MiXCR, run by TCRdb on the multiplex PCR reads, gives a single entry per CDR3 protein. The sample records more than 200,000 distinct CDR3 sequences, about 30% being singletons. This TCR was recovered from a female donor with breast cancer. Some clones in this sample may be carry-over from other donors' samples. Sequencing was performed on axillary lymph node tissue. This chain joins TRBV20-1 and TRBJ1-2; TRBD1 aligns across 9 bases. CDR3 coding DNA: TGCAGTGCTGGAACAGGGGGCGCGAATGGCTACACCTTC. Amino acids: CSAGTGGANGYTF.